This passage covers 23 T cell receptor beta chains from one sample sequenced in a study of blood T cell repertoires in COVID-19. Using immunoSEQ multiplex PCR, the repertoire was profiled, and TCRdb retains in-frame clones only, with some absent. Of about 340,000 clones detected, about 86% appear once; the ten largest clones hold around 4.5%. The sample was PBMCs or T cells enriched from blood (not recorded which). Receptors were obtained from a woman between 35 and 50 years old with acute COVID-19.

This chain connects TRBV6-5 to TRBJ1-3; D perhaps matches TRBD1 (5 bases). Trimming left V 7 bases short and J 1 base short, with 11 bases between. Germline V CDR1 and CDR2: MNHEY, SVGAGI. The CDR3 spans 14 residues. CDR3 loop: CASKTEVSGNTIYF. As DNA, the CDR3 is TGTGCCAGCAAGACAGAAGTATCTGGAAACACCATATATTTT.

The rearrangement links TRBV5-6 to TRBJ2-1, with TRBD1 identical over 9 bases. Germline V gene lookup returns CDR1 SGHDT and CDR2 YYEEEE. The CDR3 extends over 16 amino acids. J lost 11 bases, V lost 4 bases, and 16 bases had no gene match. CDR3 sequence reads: CASSADRDRAASKQFF. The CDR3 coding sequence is TGTGCCAGCAGCGCAGACCGGGACAGGGCGGCGAGCAAGCAGTTCTTC.

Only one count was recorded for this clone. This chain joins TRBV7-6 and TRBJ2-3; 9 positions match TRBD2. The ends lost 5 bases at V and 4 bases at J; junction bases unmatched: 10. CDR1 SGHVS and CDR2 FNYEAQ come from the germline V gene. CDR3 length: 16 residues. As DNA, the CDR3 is TGTGCCAGCAGCCTTAGGGGCGGGGGGGCCCCAGATACGCAGTATTTT. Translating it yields CASSLRGGGAPDTQYF.

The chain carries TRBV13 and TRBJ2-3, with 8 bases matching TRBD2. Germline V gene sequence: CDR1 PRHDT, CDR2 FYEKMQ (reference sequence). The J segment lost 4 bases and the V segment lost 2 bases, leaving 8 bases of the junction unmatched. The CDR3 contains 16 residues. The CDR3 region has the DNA TGTGCCAGCAGCTTAAGCGGGAGAAGGATGGCAGATACGCAGTATTTT. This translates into CASSLSGRRMADTQYF.

The CDR3 DNA sequence: TGCGCCAGCAGCCAAGATATACGAGGGGGGGCGTTAGATACGCAGTATTTT. Amino acid sequence: CASSQDIRGGALDTQYF. This chain joins TRBV4-3 and TRBJ2-3; D perhaps matches TRBD2 (7 bases). The V and J ends lost 0 bases and 5 bases respectively, with 18 bases between them. CDR1 is LGHNA, CDR2 YSLEER, per germline. The CDR3 spans 17 residues.

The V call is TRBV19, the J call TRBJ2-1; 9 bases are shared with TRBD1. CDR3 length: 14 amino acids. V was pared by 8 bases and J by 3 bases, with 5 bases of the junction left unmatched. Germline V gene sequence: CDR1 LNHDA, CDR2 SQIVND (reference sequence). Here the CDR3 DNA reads TGTGCCAGTTTGTCGGGACAGGGCTACAATGAGCAGTTCTTC. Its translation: CASLSGQGYNEQFF.

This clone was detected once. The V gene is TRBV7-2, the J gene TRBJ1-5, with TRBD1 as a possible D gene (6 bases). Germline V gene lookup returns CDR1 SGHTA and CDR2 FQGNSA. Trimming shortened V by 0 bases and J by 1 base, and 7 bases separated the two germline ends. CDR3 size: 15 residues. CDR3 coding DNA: TGTGCCAGCAGCTTAGCCACAGGGAGCAATCAGCCCCAGCATTTT. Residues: CASSLATGSNQPQHF.

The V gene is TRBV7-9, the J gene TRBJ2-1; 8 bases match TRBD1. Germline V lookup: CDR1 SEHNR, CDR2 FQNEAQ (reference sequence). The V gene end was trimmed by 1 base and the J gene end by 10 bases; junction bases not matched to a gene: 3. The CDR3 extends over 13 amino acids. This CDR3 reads CASSLEQGGEQFF. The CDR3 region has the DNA TGTGCCAGCAGCTTAGAACAGGGGGGAGAGCAGTTCTTC.

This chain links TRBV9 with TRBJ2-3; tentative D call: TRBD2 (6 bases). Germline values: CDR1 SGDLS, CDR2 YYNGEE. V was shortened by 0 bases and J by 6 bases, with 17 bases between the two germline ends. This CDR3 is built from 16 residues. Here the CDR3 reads CASSVGERVFSDTQYF. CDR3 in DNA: TGTGCCAGCAGCGTAGGCGAGCGGGTGTTTTCCGATACGCAGTATTTT.

The chain's CDR3 is CAISESTGSGNEQFF. CDR3 nucleotide sequence: TGTGCCATCAGTGAGTCTACAGGGTCGGGCAATGAGCAGTTCTTC. The chain uses TRBV10-3 and TRBJ2-1, with TRBD1 as a possible D gene (6 bases). The CDR3 has 15 amino acids. Trimming removed 0 bases at V and 6 bases at J, with 12 bases between. CDR1 and CDR2 (germline): ENHRY, SYGVKD.

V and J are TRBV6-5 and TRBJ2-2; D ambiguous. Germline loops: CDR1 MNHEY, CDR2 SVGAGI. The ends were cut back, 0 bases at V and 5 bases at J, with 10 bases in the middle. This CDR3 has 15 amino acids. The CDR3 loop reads CASSYSPGLTGELFF. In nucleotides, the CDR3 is TGTGCCAGCAGTTACTCGCCGGGTTTGACCGGGGAGCTGTTTTTT.

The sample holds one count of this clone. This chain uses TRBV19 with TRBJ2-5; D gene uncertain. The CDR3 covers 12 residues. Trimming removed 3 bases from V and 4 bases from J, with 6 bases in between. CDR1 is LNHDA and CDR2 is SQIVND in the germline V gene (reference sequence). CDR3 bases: TGTGCCAGTAGTATTCGTAGAGAGACCCAGTACTTC. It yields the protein CASSIRRETQYF.

DNA for the CDR3: TGTGCCAGCAGCGTAGATCAGGTCGGAAATTCACCCCTCCACTTT. It yields the protein CASSVDQVGNSPLHF. The rearrangement uses TRBV9 and TRBJ1-6; D is uncertain. The CDR3 runs 15 residues. Germline CDR1 SGDLS, CDR2 YYNGEE. V was cut by 0 bases and J by 7 bases, with 11 bases left in between.

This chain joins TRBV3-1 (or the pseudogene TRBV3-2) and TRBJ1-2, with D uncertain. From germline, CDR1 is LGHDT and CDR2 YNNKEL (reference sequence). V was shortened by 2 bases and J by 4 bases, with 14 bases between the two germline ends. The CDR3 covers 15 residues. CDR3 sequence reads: CASSQQSGAAYGYTF. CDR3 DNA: TGTGCCAGCAGCCAACAGTCAGGCGCTGCCTATGGCTACACCTTC.

The CDR3 bases are TGTGCCAGTAGCACAGGGGGTGGATACTATGGCTACACCTTC. Protein: CASSTGGGYYGYTF. This chain connects TRBV19 to TRBJ1-2, with TRBD1 matching 8 bases. The length of the CDR3 is 14 residues. V shed 6 bases, J shed 3 bases, and the junction held 6 bases outside the gene matches. Germline V lookup: CDR1 LNHDA, CDR2 SQIVND (reference sequence).

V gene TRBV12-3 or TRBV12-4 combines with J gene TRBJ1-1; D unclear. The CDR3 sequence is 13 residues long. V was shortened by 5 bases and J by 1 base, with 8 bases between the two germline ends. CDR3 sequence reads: CASSAMRNTEAFF. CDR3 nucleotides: TGTGCCAGCAGTGCCATGAGGAACACTGAAGCTTTCTTT.

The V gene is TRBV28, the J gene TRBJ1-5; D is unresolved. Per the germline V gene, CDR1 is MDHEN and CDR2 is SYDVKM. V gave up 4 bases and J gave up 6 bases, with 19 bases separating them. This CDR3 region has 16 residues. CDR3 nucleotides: TGTGCCAGCAGTTCCCCACTTCGGAGGTCGGTTCAGCCCCAGCATTTT. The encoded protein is CASSSPLRRSVQPQHF.

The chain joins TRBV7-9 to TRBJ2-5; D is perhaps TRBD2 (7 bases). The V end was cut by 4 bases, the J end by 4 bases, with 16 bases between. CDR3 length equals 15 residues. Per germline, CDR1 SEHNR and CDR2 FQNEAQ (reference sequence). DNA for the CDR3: TGTGCCAGCAGCTCGTACGGGGGGCTAAGAGAGACCCAGTACTTC. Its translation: CASSSYGGLRETQYF.

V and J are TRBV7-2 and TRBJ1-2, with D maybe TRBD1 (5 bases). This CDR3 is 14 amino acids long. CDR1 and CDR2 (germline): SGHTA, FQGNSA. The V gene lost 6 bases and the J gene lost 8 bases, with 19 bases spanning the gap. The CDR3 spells CASRQAGGGGGYTF. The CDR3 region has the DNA TGTGCCAGCAGACAAGCTGGCGGGGGAGGGGGCTACACCTTC.

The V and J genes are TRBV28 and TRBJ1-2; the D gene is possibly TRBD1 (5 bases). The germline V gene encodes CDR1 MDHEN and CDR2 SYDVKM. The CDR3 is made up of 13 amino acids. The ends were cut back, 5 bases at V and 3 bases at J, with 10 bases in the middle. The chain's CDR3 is CASSLQTDYGYTF. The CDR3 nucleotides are TGTGCCAGCAGTCTACAGACAGACTATGGCTACACCTTC.

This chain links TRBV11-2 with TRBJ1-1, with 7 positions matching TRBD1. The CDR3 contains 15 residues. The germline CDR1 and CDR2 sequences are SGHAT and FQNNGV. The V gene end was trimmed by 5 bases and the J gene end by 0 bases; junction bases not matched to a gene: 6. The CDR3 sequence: CASSLHRGMNTEAFF. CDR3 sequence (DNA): TGTGCCAGCAGCCTTCACAGGGGCATGAACACTGAAGCTTTCTTT.

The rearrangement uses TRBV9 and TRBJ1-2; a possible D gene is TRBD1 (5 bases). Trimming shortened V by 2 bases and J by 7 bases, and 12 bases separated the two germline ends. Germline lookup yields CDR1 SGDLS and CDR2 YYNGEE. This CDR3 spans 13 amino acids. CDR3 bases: TGTGCCAGCAGCGTGCCAGGGCGGGGTGGCTACACCTTC. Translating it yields CASSVPGRGGYTF. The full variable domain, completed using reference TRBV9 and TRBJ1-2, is DSGVTQTPKHLITATGQRVTLRCSPRSGDLSVYWYQQSLDQGLQFLIQYYNGEERAKGNILERFSAQQFPDLHSELNLSSLELGDSALYFCASSVPGRGGYTFGSGTRLTVV.

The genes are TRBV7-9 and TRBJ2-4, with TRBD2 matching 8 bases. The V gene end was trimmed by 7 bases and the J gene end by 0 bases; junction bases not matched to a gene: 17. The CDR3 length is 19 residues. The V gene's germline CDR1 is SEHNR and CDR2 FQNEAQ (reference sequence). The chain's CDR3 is CASTTGGAEDPLAKNIQYF. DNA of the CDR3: TGTGCCAGCACCACCGGGGGGGCTGAGGATCCCCTAGCCAAAAACATTCAGTACTTC.